The 11 T cell receptor beta chains below were found in one sample sequenced in a study of T cell repertoires in cytomegalovirus infection. MiXCR was run by TCRdb on the reads, yielding one entry per CDR3 protein. The sample records around 55,000 distinct CDR3 sequences, 20% to 25% being singletons. What these receptors recognize is not known. This specimen was CD8+ T cells from cultured PBMCs, taken from culture after CMV antigen stimulation. The origin of the receptors is a human donor in good health (CMV status not recorded). Some clones in this sample may be carry-over from other donors' samples.

This sequence joins TRBV7-8 and TRBJ1-1, with D possibly being TRBD1 (6 bases). Germline-derived CDR1 and CDR2 are SGHVS and FQNEAQ. V lost 0 bases to trimming and J lost 7 bases, with 12 bases between them. The CDR3 spans 14 residues. The CDR3 nucleotides read TGTGCCAGCAGCTTAGCGGGCAGGGGCCTTGAAGCTTTCTTT. This encodes CASSLAGRGLEAFF.

The V gene is TRBV11-2, the J gene TRBJ1-1; no firm D call. V was clipped by 2 bases and J by 3 bases, with 10 bases between them. There are 14 residues in the CDR3. In germline, CDR1 is SGHAT, CDR2 FQNNGV. CDR3 in amino acids: CASSLSAWDTEAFF. CDR3 nucleotides: TGTGCCAGCAGCTTATCCGCCTGGGACACTGAAGCTTTCTTT.

The gene calls are TRBV28 and TRBJ2-5, with a possible D match to TRBD2 (6 bases). The CDR3 consists of 13 residues. Germline V gene data show CDR1 as MDHEN and CDR2 as SYDVKM. V lost 3 bases and J lost 7, with 12 bases in between. The CDR3 spells CASSLTRGVTQYF. CDR3 in DNA: TGTGCCAGCAGTTTGACTAGAGGGGTGACCCAGTACTTC.

This clonotype was counted a few times. The V gene is TRBV7-2, the J gene TRBJ1-2; D is uncertain. The CDR3 sequence is 17 residues long. V shed 1 base and J shed 6 bases, with 21 bases lying between them. Germline CDR1 is SGHTA and CDR2 is FQGNSA. The DNA of the CDR3 is TGTGCCAGCAGCTTAGGGCCGCGGGGAGGGTACATGGATGGCTACACCTTC. It translates to CASSLGPRGGYMDGYTF.

To note about this clonotype: This may be a read error: a much more frequent sequence differs by one nucleotide. The chain combines TRBV6-2 or TRBV6-3 with TRBJ2-3; 9 nucleotides line up with TRBD1. This CDR3 is 13 amino acids long. V trimming: 11 bases; J trimming: 5 bases; junction bases outside the gene matches: 8. Germline values: CDR1 MNHEY, CDR2 SVGEGT. CDR3 in DNA: TGTGCCCCAGAACAGGGGGCCGGAGATACGCAGTATTTT. This gives the protein CAPEQGAGDTQYF.

In the case of this clonotype: A junction end diverges from the germline sequence, so it may reflect a read error. The chain uses TRBV19 and TRBJ2-7; weak D call: TRBD1 (6 bases). In germline, CDR1 is LNHDA, CDR2 SQIVND (reference sequence). This CDR3 comprises 14 residues. The CDR3 is CASSITGSSCEQYF. CDR3 in DNA: TGTGCCAGTAGTATCACAGGGAGCTCCTGCGAGCAGTACTTC.

This clonotype has just a few counts. V and J are TRBV7-2 and TRBJ2-7, with 9 positions matching TRBD1. The V segment lost 5 bases and the J segment 2 bases; nucleotides outside the gene matches: 7. Germline CDR1 SGHTA, CDR2 FQGNSA. This CDR3 contains 15 residues. CDR3 amino acids: CASSIGQGSPYEQYF. The DNA of the CDR3 is TGTGCCAGCAGCATCGGACAGGGGAGCCCCTACGAGCAGTACTTC.

In its sample, this clonotype was seen a few times. The CDR3 sequence: CAISVGQLNTEAFF. CDR3 nucleotide sequence: TGTGCCATCAGTGTCGGACAGTTGAACACTGAAGCTTTCTTT. V gene TRBV10-3 combines with J gene TRBJ1-1; perhaps TRBD1 as D (6 bases). The V end lost 4 bases, the J end lost 0 bases, and 9 bases lay between the germline ends. In germline, CDR1 is ENHRY, CDR2 SYGVKD. The CDR3 has 14 amino acids.

The sample holds a few counts of this clonotype. The genes are TRBV7-2 and TRBJ2-1, with D hard to call. Trimming cost V 6 bases and J 4 bases, with 16 bases left between them. This CDR3 is built from 15 residues. The germline gives CDR1 SGHTA, CDR2 FQGNSA. The CDR3 DNA is TGTGCCAGCAGTTACTCGGATTGGGGTTACAATGAGCAGTTCTTC. It is translated as CASSYSDWGYNEQFF.

There are a few counts of this clonotype. This chain connects TRBV29-1 to TRBJ2-3, with 8 bases fitting TRBD1. Germline values: CDR1 SQVTM, CDR2 ANQGSEA. CDR3 length: 14 residues. Losses at the gene ends were 3 bases for V and 5 bases for J; bases not matched to a gene: 7. CDR3 coding DNA: TGCAGCGTTGAGTGGACAGGGAGATTAGATACGCAGTATTTT. Protein sequence: CSVEWTGRLDTQYF.

This clonotype was detected a few times. The chain recombines TRBV27 with TRBJ2-2; D remains unclear. The V gene's germline CDR1 is MNHEY and CDR2 SMNVEV (reference sequence). This CDR3 region has 15 residues. The V end lost 2 bases, the J end lost 2 bases, and 9 bases lay between the germline ends. Here the CDR3 DNA reads TGTGCCAGCAGTTTACACTACGATAACACCGGGGAGCTGTTTTTT. It yields the protein CASSLHYDNTGELFF.